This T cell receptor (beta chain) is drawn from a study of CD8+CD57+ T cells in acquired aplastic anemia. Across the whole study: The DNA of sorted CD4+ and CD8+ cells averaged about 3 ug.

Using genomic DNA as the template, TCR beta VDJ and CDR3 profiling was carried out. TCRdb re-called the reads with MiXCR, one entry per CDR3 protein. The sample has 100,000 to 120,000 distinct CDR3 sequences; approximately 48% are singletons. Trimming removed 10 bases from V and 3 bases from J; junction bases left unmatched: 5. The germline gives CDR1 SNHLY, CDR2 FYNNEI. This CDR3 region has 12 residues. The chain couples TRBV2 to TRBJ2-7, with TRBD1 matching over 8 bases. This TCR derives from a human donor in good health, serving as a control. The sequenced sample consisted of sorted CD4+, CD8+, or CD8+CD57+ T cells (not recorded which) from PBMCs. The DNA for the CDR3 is TGTGCCACCCGGGACAGGAACTACGAGCAGTACTTC. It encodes CATRDRNYEQYF. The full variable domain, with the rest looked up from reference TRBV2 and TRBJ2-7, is EPEVTQTPSHQVTQMGQEVILRCVPISNHLYFYWYRQILGQKVEFLVSFYNNEISEKSEIFDDQFSVERPDGSNFTLKIRSTKLEDSAMYFCATRDRNYEQYFGPGTRLTVT.